The text below deals with one T cell receptor beta chain. The data were taken from a study of shared clonotypes between healthy human individuals. Naive CD8 populations comprised CD45RO-negative cells positively selected for CCR7, excluding terminally differentiated effector memory CD45RA+ cells. Clones were sequenced by immunoSEQ multiplex PCR, and TCRdb holds only the in-frame ones, with some missing. The sample shows roughly 850,000 clones, around 96% of them seen only once. Germline V gene data show CDR1 as SEHNR and CDR2 as FQNEAQ (reference sequence). The CDR3 spans 19 residues. The V and J ends lost 3 bases and 0 bases respectively, with 22 bases between them.

The clonotype comes from a man aged 25 to 40 in good health. Sequenced sample: naive CD8+ T cells sorted from blood. The rearrangement joins TRBV7-9 to TRBJ2-3; D perhaps matches TRBD2 (5 bases). CDR3 nucleotides: TGTGCCAGCAGCTTTCGCGAGCGGCTTAACCGCCCTAGCACAGATACGCAGTATTTT. This encodes CASSFRERLNRPSTDTQYF.